The T cell receptor beta chain under discussion was sequenced for a study of blood T cell dynamics during melanoma immunotherapy. Study summary: Standard first-line treatment here was pembrolizumab or nivolumab plus ipilimumab in metastatic melanoma.

Time point here: pre-treatment baseline. Produced via immunoSEQ multiplex PCR; TCRdb's table is partial and in-frame only. The sample has under 20,000 clones, around 83% seen once; the top ten hold 7.6%. Study-wide findings and caveats: PBMC repertoires of eventual disease-control patients split at W3 into clonality or diversity gains.

The germline V gene encodes CDR1 SGHRS and CDR2 YFSETQ. The CDR3 runs 13 residues. Trimming took 3 bases from V and 6 from J, leaving 12 bases between them. Concerning this clone itself: Its antigen is currently unknown.

The TCR originated in a human donor with melanoma. Sequencing was performed on blood, taken from a patient treated with checkpoint blockade. The J gene is TRBJ1-2, the V gene TRBV5-1, with a weak D call TRBD1 (6 bases). CDR3 loop: CASSSQGFDGYTF. The CDR3 nucleotides read TGCGCCAGCAGCTCACAGGGTTTTGATGGCTACACCTTC. Full variable domain (outside the CDR3, taken from reference TRBV5-1 and TRBJ1-2): KAGVTQTPRYLIKTRGQQVTLSCSPISGHRSVSWYQQTPGQGLQFLFEYFSETQRNKGNFPGRFSGRQFSNSRSEMNVSTLELGDSALYLCASSSQGFDGYTFGSGTRLTVV.